The 8 T cell receptor beta chains below were found in one sample sequenced in a study of blood T cell repertoires in COVID-19. Sequencing used immunoSEQ multiplex PCR; TCRdb keeps in-frame clones, though not all of them. The data contain fewer than 100,000 clones, 91% of them seen just once; the ten biggest clones take up 1.9%. Source material: peripheral blood. The source of these receptors is a woman between 50 and 59 years old in a cohort sampled during active COVID-19.

The chain recombines TRBV2 with TRBJ1-1, with D uncertain. Trimming pared 5 bases from V and 1 base from J, leaving 14 bases between. This CDR3 is built from 15 residues. Per germline, CDR1 SNHLY and CDR2 FYNNEI. The CDR3: CASSWLELGNTEAFF. The CDR3 DNA sequence: TGTGCCAGCAGTTGGCTGGAGCTAGGGAACACTGAAGCTTTCTTT.

The chain links TRBV2 to TRBJ2-5; weak D call: TRBD1 (5 bases). There are 14 residues in the CDR3. Between the trimmed V and J ends, which lost 3 bases and 4 bases, there was a span of 12 bases. Germline lookup yields CDR1 SNHLY and CDR2 FYNNEI. CDR3 DNA: TGTGCCAGCAGTGATAGGCAGGGCGGAGAGACCCAGTACTTC. Its protein product is CASSDRQGGETQYF.

The chain recombines TRBV6-2 or TRBV6-3 with TRBJ2-1; D perhaps matches TRBD1 (7 bases). CDR1 is MNHEY, CDR2 SVGEGT, per germline. The V and J ends lost 6 bases and 7 bases respectively, with 22 bases between them. The CDR3 covers 16 residues. CDR3 loop: CASSPRGLDRSNEQFF. CDR3 nucleotide sequence: TGTGCCAGCAGCCCTCGGGGGCTGGACAGGTCAAATGAGCAGTTCTTC.

As DNA, the CDR3 is TGTGCCAGTAGAACGGGATTTTCCTACAATGAGCAGTTCTTC. Its translation: CASRTGFSYNEQFF. This rearrangement joins TRBV19 to TRBJ2-1; D might be TRBD2 (5 bases). Germline V gene sequence: CDR1 LNHDA, CDR2 SQIVND (reference sequence). The CDR3 length is 14 residues. Trimming took 6 bases from V and 1 from J, leaving 10 bases between them.

The V and J genes are TRBV7-3 and TRBJ1-2, with 10 bases matching TRBD1. The germline gives CDR1 SGHTA, CDR2 FQGTGA. The J segment lost 4 bases and the V segment lost 5 bases, leaving 4 bases of the junction unmatched. The CDR3 sequence is 14 residues long. The CDR3 DNA reads TGTGCCAGCAGCCAGACAGGGGGCAGCTATGGCTACACCTTC. Amino acids: CASSQTGGSYGYTF. The full variable domain, its missing parts supplied by reference TRBV7-3 and TRBJ1-2, is GAGVSQTPSNKVTEKGKYVELRCDPISGHTALYWYRQSLGQGPEFLIYFQGTGAADDSGLPNDRFFAVRPEGSVSTLKIQRTERGDSAVYLCASSQTGGSYGYTFGSGTRLTVV.

The chain is built from TRBV6-5 and TRBJ2-7; perhaps TRBD1 as D (6 bases). The V end was cut by 5 bases, the J end by 3 bases, with 14 bases between. From germline, CDR1 is MNHEY and CDR2 SVGAGI. CDR3 length: 14 residues. CDR3 in amino acids: CASSLWTDSYEQYF. DNA of the CDR3: TGTGCCAGCAGTCTCTGGACAGATAGCTACGAGCAGTACTTC.

This clone was seen only once. The gene calls are TRBV7-9 and TRBJ2-1; D might be TRBD2 (5 bases). CDR1 and CDR2 from the germline V gene are SEHNR and FQNEAQ (reference sequence). Trimming removed 2 bases at V and 0 bases at J, with 5 bases between. The CDR3 runs 14 residues. The CDR3 DNA follows: TGTGCCAGCAGCTTACGGGACTCCTACAATGAGCAGTTCTTC. Translating gives CASSLRDSYNEQFF.

The V gene is TRBV5-4, the J gene TRBJ2-3; TRBD2 aligns across 8 bases. The ends lost 0 bases at V and 4 bases at J; junction bases unmatched: 4. Germline values: CDR1 SGHNT, CDR2 YYREEE (reference sequence). The CDR3 is 15 residues long. This CDR3 reads CASSLAGAGADTQYF. Written as DNA, the CDR3 is TGTGCCAGCAGCTTGGCGGGAGCGGGGGCAGATACGCAGTATTTT.